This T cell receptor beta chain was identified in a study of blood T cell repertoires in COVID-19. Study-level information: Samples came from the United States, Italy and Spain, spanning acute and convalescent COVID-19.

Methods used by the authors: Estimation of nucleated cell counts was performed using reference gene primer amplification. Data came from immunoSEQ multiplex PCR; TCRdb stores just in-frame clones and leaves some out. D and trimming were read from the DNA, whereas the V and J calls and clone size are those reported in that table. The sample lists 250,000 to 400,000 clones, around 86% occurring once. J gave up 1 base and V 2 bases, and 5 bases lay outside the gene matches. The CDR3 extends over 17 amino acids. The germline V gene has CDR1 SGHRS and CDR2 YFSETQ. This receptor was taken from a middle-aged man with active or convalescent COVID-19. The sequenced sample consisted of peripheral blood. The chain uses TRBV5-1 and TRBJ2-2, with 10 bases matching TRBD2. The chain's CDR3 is CASSFASGSENTGELFF. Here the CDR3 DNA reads TGCGCCAGCAGCTTCGCTAGCGGGAGTGAGAACACCGGGGAGCTGTTTTTT.